Included here is one TCR beta chain sequence, with context. Its target is unknown. Generated by immunoSEQ multiplex PCR, the TCRdb table keeps only in-frame clones and is missing some. The sample yields about 2.4 million clones, approximately 94% seen once. The sample is drawn from a study of shared clonotypes between healthy human individuals. Findings and limits, study-wide: Few donors limited the genetic and exposure-history diversity represented. Clonotype sharing across several donors was observed for approximately 5% of naive CD4 clonotypes.

The CDR3 spans 15 residues. Germline assignment: CDR1 SGHNT and CDR2 YYREEE (reference sequence). The V gene end was trimmed by 4 bases and the J gene end by 6 bases; junction bases not matched to a gene: 7. The clonotype comes from a man aged 18 to 30 in good health. Some clones in this sample may be carry-over from other donors' samples. Sequencing input: naive CD4+ T cells from PBMCs. Specified subset: CD45RA+ positively selected. This sequence joins TRBV5-4 and TRBJ2-1; TRBD2 aligns across 10 bases. The chain's CDR3 is CASSPGTSVPNEQFF. The CDR3 bases are TGTGCCAGCAGCCCGGGGACTAGCGTACCCAATGAGCAGTTCTTC. The complete variable domain, with remaining parts taken from reference TRBV5-4 and TRBJ2-1, reads ETGVTQSPTHLIKTRGQQVTLRCSSQSGHNTVSWYQQALGQGPQFIFQYYREEENGRGNFPPRFSGLQFPNYSSELNVNALELDDSALYLCASSPGTSVPNEQFFGPGTRLTVL.